This T cell receptor (beta chain) was identified in a study of early T cells in non-severe SARS-CoV-2 infection. Looking at the study overall: Whole-blood bulk RNA, unsorted, was sequenced, and chains were unpaired. Findings of the study overall: VDJdb-based matching was biased toward anti-spike CD8 responses and missed private and CD4 specificities.

Individual cDNA molecules received unique molecular identifiers. TCRdb independently ran MiXCR on the 5' RACE reads; one entry per CDR3 protein. In the table there are about 33,000 distinct CDR3 sequences, over 4.5% of which are singletons. This clonotype was found a few times. Its antigen is unidentified. The clonotype was recovered from an adult who was a healthcare worker with PCR-confirmed SARS-CoV-2 infection or an uninfected control (not recorded which). Specimen: whole blood.

The CDR3 reads CAIGEGYTEAFF. The CDR3 DNA sequence: TGTGCCATCGGGGAGGGCTACACTGAAGCTTTCTTT. The chain combines TRBV10-3 with TRBJ1-1; D is undetermined. Germline V CDR1 and CDR2: ENHRY, SYGVKD. The V end was cut by 8 bases, the J end by 3 bases, with 10 bases between. CDR3 length equals 12 residues.